The rows below give T cell receptor beta chains drawn from one sample of a study of cytomegalovirus exposure and HLA in healthy donors. Produced via immunoSEQ multiplex PCR; TCRdb's table is partial and in-frame only. This table has about 180,000 clones, 80% appearing once. The source material was PBMCs. These receptors were collected from a man in his forties in good health and CMV-seronegative. Each CDR3 is given with its conserved first and last residue. The D gene is left open where the match is weak. Rows give clone size only sometimes, using once, few, many, or a class for an expanded clone.

D gene,J gene,clone size,V gene,CDR3 DNA,CDR3 protein
TRBD1,TRBJ1-1,NA,TRBV14,TGTGCCAGCAGCCAAGAGGAGAGGGAATACGGGACAGGGGTGACCACTGAAGCTTTCTTT,CASSQEEREYGTGVTTEAFF
NA,TRBJ1-1,NA,TRBV19,TGTGCCAGTAGTATTGAGGGTCTGAACACTGAAGCTTTCTTT,CASSIEGLNTEAFF
TRBD2,TRBJ2-7,NA,TRBV30,TGTGCCTGGAGTCAACCGCGGGTAGCGGGAGGCCGGTCCTACGAGCAGTACTTC,CAWSQPRVAGGRSYEQYF
TRBD1,TRBJ2-3,NA,TRBV19,TGTGCCAGTAGTATAGATCCGACAGGGGTGGATACGCAGTATTTT,CASSIDPTGVDTQYF
NA,TRBJ1-5,NA,TRBV7-4,TGTGCCAGCAGCTTAGTGCGGGGGAACAATCAGCCCCAGCATTTT,CASSLVRGNNQPQHF
NA,TRBJ1-2,NA,TRBV6-1,TGTGCCAGCAGGGGGGCTATTGGCTATGGCTACACCTTC,CASRGAIGYGYTF
TRBD2,TRBJ2-2,NA,TRBV6-1,TGTGCCTTAGGGCTAGCGGGGGTGAGAGGCGGGGAGCTGTTTTTT,CALGLAGVRGGELFF
TRBD1,TRBJ1-1,once,TRBV18,TGTGCCAGCTCACCCGGGACAGGGGGGACCTATGAAGCTTTCTTT,CASSPGTGGTYEAFF
TRBD2,TRBJ2-7,NA,TRBV6-5,TGTGCCAGCAGGGATAGCGGGAGCTCCTACGAGCAGTACTTC,CASRDSGSSYEQYF
NA,TRBJ1-5,NA,TRBV28,TGTGCCAGCAGATATACGTGGGCGCAGAGTCAGCCCCAGCATTTT,CASRYTWAQSQPQHF
TRBD1,TRBJ1-2,NA,TRBV25-1,TGTGCCAGCAGTGCCCCTCTTCCCGACAGGGCCCCTCGTGGCTACACCTTC,CASSAPLPDRAPRGYTF
NA,TRBJ1-2,NA,TRBV6-1,TGTGCCAGCAGTGAAGCGAGTCGCCGCTCCTATGGCTACACCTTC,CASSEASRRSYGYTF
NA,TRBJ2-7,once,TRBV6-5,TGTGCCAGCGTCTCCGGAGGGGCAGGGAGGCACGAGCAGTACTTC,CASVSGGAGRHEQYF
TRBD1,TRBJ1-6,NA,TRBV5-6,TGTGCCAGCAGCCCCTCGGGGACAGCATATAATTCACCCCTCCACTTT,CASSPSGTAYNSPLHF
NA,TRBJ2-7,few,TRBV7-9,TGTGCCAGCAGGCAGGGGGGCGACAGCTCCTACGAGCAGTACTTC,CASRQGGDSSYEQYF
TRBD1,TRBJ1-2,NA,TRBV19,TGTGCCAGCAAGGACAGGGGCTTCTATGGCTACACCTTC,CASKDRGFYGYTF
TRBD1,TRBJ1-2,NA,TRBV9,TGTGCCAGCAGCGGGCGGGGACAGGGGGGTGGCTACACCTTC,CASSGRGQGGGYTF
NA,TRBJ2-5,NA,TRBV11-2,TGTGCCAGCAGCCTCGGGGTCTTAACGGAGACCCAGTACTTC,CASSLGVLTETQYF
TRBD2,TRBJ2-5,NA,TRBV19,TGTGCCAGTAGTACTTTGGGTCTAGCGGAACAAGAGACCCAGTACTTC,CASSTLGLAEQETQYF
TRBD1,TRBJ2-5,NA,TRBV11-2,TGTGCCAGCAGCCCGACAGGGAGTTTGGGGGAGACCCAGTACTTC,CASSPTGSLGETQYF
NA,TRBJ2-6,few,TRBV6-1,TGTGCCACTACGCCGGCGACATCTGGGGCCAACGTCCTGACTTTC,CATTPATSGANVLTF
NA,TRBJ1-2,NA,TRBV5-6,TGTGCCAGCAGCTTGGGAGGCGACGTCGGCTACACCTTC,CASSLGGDVGYTF
NA,TRBJ1-2,once,TRBV4-1,TGCGCCAGCAGCCAAGATCGAGGCAGTATCTATGGCTACACCTTC,CASSQDRGSIYGYTF
TRBD2,TRBJ2-7,NA,TRBV5-1,TGCGCCAGCAGCTTCGGGAGGGCCAGGGGTGACGAGCAGTACTTC,CASSFGRARGDEQYF
NA,TRBJ1-5,NA,TRBV7-2,TGTGCCAGCAGCTCAGGACAGTCAAACCCTCAGCCCCAGCATTTT,CASSSGQSNPQPQHF
NA,TRBJ2-7,NA,TRBV7-2,TGTGCCAGCAGCCTTCACAGCTCCTACGAGCAGTACTTC,CASSLHSSYEQYF
TRBD2,TRBJ2-3,NA,TRBV7-2,TGTGCCAGCAGCTTTACTAGCGGCACAGATACGCAGTATTTT,CASSFTSGTDTQYF
NA,TRBJ2-3,NA,TRBV4-3,TGCGCCAGCAGCCAAGGAAAGCGACAGGTCACAGATACGCAGTATTTT,CASSQGKRQVTDTQYF
NA,TRBJ1-1,NA,TRBV18,TGTGCCAGCTCGCAGGGCTTTAGGGGGACTGAAGCTTTCTTT,CASSQGFRGTEAFF
TRBD2,TRBJ2-1,NA,TRBV7-9,TGTGCCAGCAGCTTCCACGGGGGGGCCTTCGATGAGCAGTTCTTC,CASSFHGGAFDEQFF
NA,TRBJ1-1,NA,TRBV5-4,TGTGCCAGCAGCAAGGAAAATGCCAGGGGAACTGAAGCTTTCTTT,CASSKENARGTEAFF
NA,TRBJ2-7,once,TRBV4-3,TGCGCCAGCAGCCAAGGGGGGCAGGGGGGCACCTACGAGCAGTACTTC,CASSQGGQGGTYEQYF
NA,TRBJ2-5,NA,TRBV27,TGTGCCAGCAGTGGAGGGTTCCCGTGGCAAGAGACCCAGTACTTC,CASSGGFPWQETQYF
TRBD1,TRBJ2-5,NA,TRBV5-4,TGTGCCAGCAGCGGATGGGACAGGGCAGGGGAGACCCAGTACTTC,CASSGWDRAGETQYF
TRBD1,TRBJ1-2,NA,TRBV15,TGTGCCACCAGCAGCCCCGGACAGGTTTACTATGGCTACACCTTC,CATSSPGQVYYGYTF
TRBD1,TRBJ1-4,NA,TRBV6-6,TGTGCCAGCAGTTCGACAGGGTCCAATGAAAAACTGTTTTTT,CASSSTGSNEKLFF
TRBD1,TRBJ2-2,NA,TRBV5-6,TGTGCCAGCAGTTATACTCCTGGACAGGGGGTCAGGGAGCTGTTTTTT,CASSYTPGQGVRELFF
TRBD1,TRBJ1-6,NA,TRBV2,TGTGCCAGCAGCCGGGACAGAGGGAATTCACCCCTCCACTTT,CASSRDRGNSPLHF
NA,TRBJ2-5,few,TRBV27,TGTGCCAGCACTTCACAGGGTGGGACCCAGTACTTC,CASTSQGGTQYF
TRBD1,TRBJ2-7,NA,TRBV18,TGTGCCAGCTCGTACAGGGGGAACGAGCAGTACTTC,CASSYRGNEQYF
NA,TRBJ2-5,NA,TRBV27,TGTGCCAGCAGACCTTTCGGCGACAGCGTCCAAACAAGGGAGACCCAGTACTTC,CASRPFGDSVQTRETQYF
TRBD2,TRBJ2-1,few,TRBV7-7,TGTGCCAGCAGCTCCACGCGAGTGGGGAGCGGGGGGGCCGGATACAATGAGCAGTTCTTC,CASSSTRVGSGGAGYNEQFF
TRBD1,TRBJ2-3,NA,TRBV6-6,TGTGCCAGCTCTAAGGGGACAGGGGGGACAGATACGCAGTATTTT,CASSKGTGGTDTQYF
TRBD2,TRBJ2-1,few,TRBV9,TGTGCCAGCAGCCCCAGGACTAGCGGGAGGGTAATAGAGCAGTTCTTC,CASSPRTSGRVIEQFF
NA,TRBJ1-2,NA,TRBV6-5,TGTGCCAGCAGTTACTCCCTGTCAGGGGCGGGCTATGGCTACACCTTC,CASSYSLSGAGYGYTF